This is a list of T cell receptor beta chains from one sample in a study of T cell responses to AZD1222 COVID-19 vaccine. Profiled with immunoSEQ multiplex PCR; TCRdb holds only in-frame clones, not every one. This table has some 120,000 clones, 88% appearing once. The sample consisted of peripheral blood, taken on day 0 of AZD1222 vaccination. These receptors were obtained from an adult in good health. Both conserved end residues are part of each CDR3. D genes are given only for firm matches.

TRBV30,.,CAWRRPGGNSPLHF
TRBV6-2/TRBV6-3,TRBD1,CASSFTPGQNYGYTF
TRBV27,TRBD2,CASSLLAAYNEQFF
TRBV10-3,TRBD2,CAISEETSGYNEQFF
TRBV4-3,.,CASSQGVSAYEQYF
TRBV28,.,CASSAQGTDNSPLHF
TRBV27,.,CASVKWGNQPYNEQFF
TRBV3-1/TRBV3-2,.,CASSPVESRGKGYTF
TRBV5-1,.,CASSSLYRSKQYF
TRBV14,TRBD1,CASSRDRGANTQYF
TRBV2,.,CARSRDLYGYTF
TRBV2,.,CASRRQGTNSPLHF
TRBV7-9,.,CASSVIDAYGYTF